What follows are 21 T cell receptor beta chains derived from one specimen sequenced in a study of blood T cell repertoires in COVID-19. The assay was immunoSEQ multiplex PCR, and TCRdb's table has in-frame clones only and misses some. The sample holds 160,000 or so clones, about nine tenths seen once. Sample: peripheral blood. The receptor set was obtained from a woman aged 50 to 60 with acute or convalescent COVID-19.

The V and J genes are TRBV25-1 and TRBJ2-2, with a possible D match to TRBD2 (6 bases). The CDR3 extends over 14 amino acids. Trimming removed 4 bases from V and 4 bases from J, with 10 bases in between. Germline CDR1 is MGHDK and CDR2 is SYGVNS. CDR3 region: CASSGWRGTGELFF. The DNA for the CDR3 is TGTGCCAGCAGTGGGTGGAGGGGCACCGGGGAGCTGTTTTTT. Supplemented by reference TRBV25-1 and TRBJ2-2, the full variable domain reads EADIYQTPRYLVIGTGKKITLECSQTMGHDKMYWYQQDPGMELHLIHYSYGVNSTEKGDLSSESTVSRIRTEHFPLTLESARPSHTSQYLCASSGWRGTGELFFGEGSRLTVL.

The V and J genes are TRBV11-3 and TRBJ1-1; D remains ambiguous. Germline V gives CDR1 SGHNT, CDR2 YENEEA. This CDR3 has 16 residues. V dropped 5 bases and J dropped 1 base, with 17 bases sitting between them. The chain's CDR3 is CASSPRNLARNTEAFF. The CDR3 DNA is TGTGCCAGCAGCCCCCGTAACCTGGCTCGGAACACTGAAGCTTTCTTT.

CDR3 coding DNA: TGTGCCAGTAGTATGGGCACCGGACGACCAACGGGAGACGAGCAGTACTTC. Translating it yields CASSMGTGRPTGDEQYF. The chain uses TRBV19 and TRBJ2-7; possible D gene TRBD2, 6 bases. CDR1 is LNHDA, CDR2 SQIVND, per germline (reference sequence). Trimming left V 3 bases short and J 5 bases short, with 23 bases between. This CDR3 region has 17 residues.

The chain links TRBV5-1 to TRBJ1-4; 8 bases agree with TRBD1. CDR1 and CDR2 from the germline V gene are SGHRS and YFSETQ. CDR3 length: 14 residues. The V and J ends lost 4 bases and 5 bases, in that order; junction bases with no gene match: 4. The CDR3 bases are TGCGCCAGCAGCCGTGACAGGGGAAATGAAAAACTGTTTTTT. Amino acids: CASSRDRGNEKLFF.

On this clone: Relative to the germline gene, one junction end is altered; a read error may explain this. The chain is built from TRBV7-4 and TRBJ2-5, with 12 nucleotides matching TRBD2. This CDR3 contains 15 residues. CDR1 is SGHVT, CDR2 SQSDAQ, per germline. The CDR3 DNA sequence: TGTGCCAGCAGCCTAGCGGGGGGGCCCGAGGAGACCCAGTACTTC. Translating it yields CASSLAGGPEETQYF. Complete variable domain (other parts from reference TRBV7-4 and TRBJ2-5): GAGVSQSPRYKVAKRGRDVALRCDSISGHVTLYWYRQTLGQGSEVLTYSQSDAQRDKSGRPSGRFSAERPERSVSTLKIQRTEQGDSAVYLCASSLAGGPEETQYFGPGTRLLVL.

The V and J genes are TRBV30 and TRBJ1-2, with 7 bases lining up with TRBD1. Germline assignment: CDR1 GTSNPN and CDR2 SVGIG (reference sequence). V lost 3 bases to trimming and J lost 2 bases; unmatched junction nucleotides: 6. The CDR3 has 14 amino acids. CDR3 in DNA: TGTGCCTGGAGCAGACAGGGAGTGAACTATGGCTACACCTTC. Amino acids: CAWSRQGVNYGYTF. The complete variable domain, with remaining parts taken from reference TRBV30 and TRBJ1-2, reads SQTIHQWPATLVQPVGSPLSLECTVEGTSNPNLYWYRQAAGRGLQLLFYSVGIGQISSEVPQNLSASRPQDRQFILSSKKLLLSDSGFYLCAWSRQGVNYGYTFGSGTRLTVV.

In this sample, this clone turned up once. This rearrangement joins TRBV20-1 to TRBJ2-1; 7 bases map to TRBD1. The V segment lost 3 bases and the J segment 7 bases; nucleotides outside the gene matches: 12. Germline-derived CDR1 and CDR2 are DFQATT and SNEGSKA (reference sequence). CDR3 size: 15 residues. CDR3 nucleotides: TGCAGTGCTAGTCCCGGACAGGCCGTCGGAAATGAGCAGTTCTTC. Its translation: CSASPGQAVGNEQFF.

This clone has more than one count but fewer than ten. The sample holds other DNA sequences that translate to the same CDR3. The V and J genes are TRBV19 and TRBJ2-3; 8 nucleotides match TRBD1. The CDR3 covers 15 residues. With V trimmed by 1 base and J by 0 bases, 0 bases remained unmatched. The germline gives CDR1 LNHDA, CDR2 SQIVND (reference sequence). CDR3 sequence (DNA): TGTGCCAGTAGTATAGGGACAGGGAGCACAGATACGCAGTATTTT. It specifies CASSIGTGSTDTQYF.

The chain recombines TRBV10-3 with TRBJ2-7; TRBD1 matches at 10 bases. The CDR3 extends over 16 amino acids. V was pared by 5 bases and J by 5 bases, with 12 bases of the junction left unmatched. CDR1 is ENHRY, CDR2 SYGVKD, per germline. The CDR3 is CAISLLAGTGVNEQYF. CDR3 nucleotide sequence: TGTGCCATCAGTCTCTTGGCGGGGACAGGGGTCAACGAGCAGTACTTC.

The rearrangement uses TRBV19 and TRBJ2-3, with a weak D call TRBD2 (6 bases). The V gene's germline CDR1 is LNHDA and CDR2 SQIVND (reference sequence). The CDR3 has 17 residues. V lost 4 bases, J lost 0 bases, and 17 bases lay in between. Written as DNA, the CDR3 is TGTGCCAGTAGTAAATACGGAACGGGAGCTAGCACAGATACGCAGTATTTT. Amino acid sequence: CASSKYGTGASTDTQYF.

V usage is TRBV7-2 and J usage is TRBJ2-1, with TRBD2 identical over 12 bases. With 7 bases clipped from V and 10 bases from J, the junction kept 17 bases outside the gene matches. This CDR3 comprises 17 residues. CDR1 is SGHTA and CDR2 is FQGNSA in the germline V gene. CDR3 sequence (DNA): TGTGCCAGCAAAGGGGTACCGGCGACTAGCGGGAGAAGAGAGCAGTTCTTC. As protein: CASKGVPATSGRREQFF. The full variable domain, its missing parts supplied by reference TRBV7-2 and TRBJ2-1, is GAGVSQSPSNKVTEKGKDVELRCDPISGHTALYWYRQSLGQGLEFLIYFQGNSAPDKSGLPSDRFSAERTGGSVSTLTIQRTQQEDSAVYLCASKGVPATSGRREQFFGPGTRLTVL.

The chain uses TRBV12-3 or TRBV12-4 and TRBJ2-7; the match to TRBD1 covers 9 bases. The CDR3 covers 12 residues. Trimming took 4 bases from V and 7 from J; bases not matched to a gene: 2. The CDR3 region is CASSYRGHEQYF. The DNA for the CDR3 is TGTGCCAGCAGTTACAGGGGGCATGAGCAGTACTTC.

The V and J genes are TRBV4-1 and TRBJ1-2, with D unclear. Per germline, CDR1 MGHRA and CDR2 YSYEKL. The CDR3 consists of 13 residues. Deletions cut 0 bases from V and 8 bases from J, with 10 bases between. This chain's CDR3 is CASSQERPGGYTF. The CDR3 coding sequence is TGCGCCAGCAGCCAAGAGCGTCCGGGGGGCTACACCTTC.

This clone was seen once. J is TRBJ2-2 and V is TRBV18, with a weak D call TRBD2 (6 bases). From germline, CDR1 is KGHSH and CDR2 LQKENI. Trimming left V 6 bases short and J 3 bases short, with 11 bases between. The CDR3 has 14 residues. The CDR3 region is CASSPGTDTGELFF. CDR3 coding DNA: TGTGCCAGCTCTCCCGGGACTGACACCGGGGAGCTGTTTTTT.

This clone was picked up one time. J is TRBJ1-6 and V is TRBV18, with TRBD1 matching over 7 bases. From germline, CDR1 is KGHSH and CDR2 LQKENI. Trimming took 6 bases from V and 3 from J; bases not matched to a gene: 17. CDR3 length: 19 residues. The CDR3 loop reads CASSGTGPTGSFYNSPLHF. The CDR3 nucleotides are TGTGCCAGCTCTGGTACTGGCCCGACAGGGAGTTTCTATAATTCACCCCTCCACTTT.

This chain links TRBV9 with TRBJ1-3, with D possibly matching TRBD1 (6 bases). This CDR3 is built from 16 residues. Trimming removed 0 bases at V and 3 bases at J, with 13 bases between. Germline V CDR1 and CDR2: SGDLS, YYNGEE. This CDR3 is CASSVASGGFGNTIYF. CDR3 coding DNA: TGTGCCAGCAGCGTAGCTTCGGGGGGCTTTGGAAACACCATATATTTT.

The chain uses TRBV11-3 and TRBJ2-1; D possibly corresponds to TRBD1 (6 bases). Germline V gene lookup returns CDR1 SGHNT and CDR2 YENEEA. Trimming cost V 1 base and J 2 bases, with 9 bases left between them. This CDR3 comprises 15 residues. The CDR3 DNA is TGTGCCAGCAGCTTAGGCCAGGGGCCCTACAATGAGCAGTTCTTC. Its protein product is CASSLGQGPYNEQFF.

In nucleotides, the CDR3 is TGTGCCAGTAGGACAGACCAGCGCGGCAATCAGCCCCAGCATTTT. Its protein is CASRTDQRGNQPQHF. The genes are TRBV19 and TRBJ1-5; weak D call: TRBD1 (5 bases). This CDR3 region has 15 residues. Germline CDR1 reads LNHDA; CDR2 reads SQIVND (reference sequence). V gave up 6 bases and J gave up 2 bases, with 14 bases separating them.

V usage is TRBV6-4 and J usage is TRBJ2-3, with 8 nucleotides matching TRBD2. V lost 6 bases, J lost 1 base, and 9 bases stayed unmatched. The CDR3 covers 16 residues. Germline lookup yields CDR1 MRHNA and CDR2 SNTAGT. CDR3 residues: CASSNGREGGTDTQYF. CDR3 sequence (DNA): TGTGCCAGCAGCAACGGACGGGAGGGGGGCACAGATACGCAGTATTTT.

The chain employs TRBV30 and TRBJ2-3; D remains ambiguous. V shed 0 bases and J shed 5 bases, with 12 bases lying between them. CDR3 length: 14 amino acids. Germline V gene data show CDR1 as GTSNPN and CDR2 as SVGIG (reference sequence). The CDR3 region has the DNA TGTGCCTGGAGTGTACAGACCCTGGGAGATACGCAGTATTTT. It encodes CAWSVQTLGDTQYF.

The chain is built from TRBV7-2 and TRBJ2-5; 10 nucleotides align to TRBD2. Germline V CDR1 and CDR2: SGHTA, FQGNSA. V lost 5 bases, J lost 2 bases, and 5 bases stayed unmatched. The CDR3 runs to 15 residues. The DNA for the CDR3 is TGTGCCAGCAGCAAGGGACTAGCGCTACAAGAGACCCAGTACTTC. This sequence encodes CASSKGLALQETQYF.